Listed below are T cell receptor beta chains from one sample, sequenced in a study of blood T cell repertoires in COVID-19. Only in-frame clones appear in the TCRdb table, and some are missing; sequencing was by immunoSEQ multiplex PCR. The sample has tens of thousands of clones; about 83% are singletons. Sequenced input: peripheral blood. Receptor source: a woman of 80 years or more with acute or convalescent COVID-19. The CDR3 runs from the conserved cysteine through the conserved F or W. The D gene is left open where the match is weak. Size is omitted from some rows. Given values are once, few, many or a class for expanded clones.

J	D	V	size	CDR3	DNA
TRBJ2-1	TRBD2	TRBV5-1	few	CASSPVTSGGAIEQFF	TGCGCCAGCAGCCCCGTAACTAGCGGGGGGGCCATTGAGCAGTTCTTC
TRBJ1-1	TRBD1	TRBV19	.	CASSIGRTGRMSTEAFF	TGTGCCAGTAGTATAGGGAGGACAGGGAGGATGAGCACTGAAGCTTTCTTT
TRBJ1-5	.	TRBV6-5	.	CASSLQGNNQPQHF	TGTGCCAGCAGTCTCCAGGGTAACAATCAGCCCCAGCATTTT
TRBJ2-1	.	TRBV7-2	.	CATSKGLHHRNEQFF	TGTGCCACCTCAAAGGGGTTACATCATCGTAATGAGCAGTTCTTC
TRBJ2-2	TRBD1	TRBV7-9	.	CASSPGDRTGELFF	TGTGCCAGCAGCCCTGGGGACAGGACCGGGGAGCTGTTTTTT
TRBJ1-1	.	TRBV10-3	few	CATRRLQNTEAFF	TGTGCCACCCGGCGGCTACAGAACACTGAAGCTTTCTTT
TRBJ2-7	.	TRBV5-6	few	CASSLARGYAYEQYF	TGTGCCAGCAGCTTGGCCAGGGGATACGCCTACGAGCAGTACTTC
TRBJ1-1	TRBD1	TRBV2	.	CASSRLQGATSEAFF	TGTGCCAGCAGTCGCTTACAGGGGGCTACGTCTGAAGCTTTCTTT
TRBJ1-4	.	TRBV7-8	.	CASSPRGWVTTNEKLFF	TGTGCCAGCAGCCCACGCGGGTGGGTCACAACTAATGAAAAACTGTTTTTT
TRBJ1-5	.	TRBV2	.	CASSVQRGDRQPQHF	TGTGCCAGCAGTGTTCAGCGGGGGGATCGTCAGCCCCAGCATTTT
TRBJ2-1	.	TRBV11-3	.	CASSLGDNEQFF	TGTGCCAGCAGCTTAGGCGACAATGAGCAGTTCTTC
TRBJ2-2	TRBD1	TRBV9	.	CASSQRDRVNTGELFF	TGTGCCAGCAGCCAGCGGGACAGGGTTAATACCGGGGAGCTGTTTTTT
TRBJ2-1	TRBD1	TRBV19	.	CASSKDRGPYNEQFF	TGTGCCAGTAGTAAGGACAGGGGACCCTACAATGAGCAGTTCTTC
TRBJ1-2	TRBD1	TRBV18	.	CASSPIDRGNYGYTF	TGTGCCAGCTCACCGATCGACAGGGGTAACTATGGCTACACCTTC
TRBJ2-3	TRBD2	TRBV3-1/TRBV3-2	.	CASSHASGGGTDTQYF	TGTGCCAGCAGCCACGCTAGCGGGGGCGGTACAGATACGCAGTATTTT
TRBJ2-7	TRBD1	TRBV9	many	CASSPFMQGDSYEQYF	TGTGCCAGCAGCCCCTTCATGCAGGGGGATTCCTACGAGCAGTACTTC
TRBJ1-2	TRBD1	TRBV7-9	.	CASSSGQGENGYTF	TGTGCCAGCAGCTCAGGACAGGGCGAGAATGGCTACACCTTC
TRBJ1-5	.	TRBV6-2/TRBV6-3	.	CASSRQVLNQPQHF	TGTGCCAGCAGTCGACAGGTCTTAAATCAGCCCCAGCATTTT
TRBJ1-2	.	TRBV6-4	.	CASSDGRWSYGYTF	TGTGCCAGCAGTGACGGCCGGTGGAGCTATGGCTACACCTTC
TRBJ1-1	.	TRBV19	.	CASSSPGMDTEAFF	TGTGCCAGTAGTAGCCCGGGAATGGACACTGAAGCTTTCTTT
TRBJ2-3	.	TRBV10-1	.	CASSETRGTDTQYF	TGCGCCAGCAGTGAGACCAGGGGCACAGATACGCAGTATTTT
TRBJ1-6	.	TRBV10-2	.	CASSPQAYNSPLHF	TGCGCCAGCAGTCCACAGGCTTATAATTCACCCCTCCACTTT
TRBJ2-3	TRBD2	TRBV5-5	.	CASSSETSVSTDTQYF	TGTGCCAGCAGCTCAGAGACTAGCGTTAGCACAGATACGCAGTATTTT
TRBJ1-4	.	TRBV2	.	CASSEGPGQSEKLFF	TGTGCCAGCAGTGAAGGTCCGGGACAAAGTGAAAAACTGTTTTTT
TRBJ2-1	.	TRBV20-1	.	CSAGHQQFF	TGCAGTGCTGGGCATCAGCAGTTCTTC
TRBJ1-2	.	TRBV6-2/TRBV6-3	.	CASSYLAYGYTF	TGTGCCAGCAGTTACTTGGCCTATGGCTACACCTTC
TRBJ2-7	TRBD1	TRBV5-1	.	CASSFGQGLDEQYF	TGCGCCAGCAGCTTCGGACAGGGGCTTGACGAGCAGTACTTC
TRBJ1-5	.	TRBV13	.	CASSFRTDHQPQHF	TGTGCCAGCAGCTTCAGGACAGATCATCAGCCCCAGCATTTT
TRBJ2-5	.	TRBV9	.	CASSVAQGRQETQYF	TGTGCCAGCAGCGTAGCTCAGGGCCGCCAAGAGACCCAGTACTTC
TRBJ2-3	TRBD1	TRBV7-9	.	CASSLDGDRPQYF	TGTGCCAGCAGCTTAGACGGGGACAGACCGCAGTATTTT
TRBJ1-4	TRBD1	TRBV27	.	CASSLQGAGNEKLFF	TGTGCCAGCAGTTTACAGGGGGCAGGAAATGAAAAACTGTTTTTT
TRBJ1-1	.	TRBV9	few	CASSATTQNTEAFF	TGTGCCAGCAGCGCGACAACTCAGAACACTGAAGCTTTCTTT
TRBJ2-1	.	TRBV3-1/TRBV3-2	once	CASSFTLVGLNNEQFF	TGTGCCAGCAGTTTTACCCTAGTCGGCCTCAACAATGAGCAGTTCTTC
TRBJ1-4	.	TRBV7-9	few	CASSLETGQGEKLFF	TGTGCCAGCAGCTTAGAAACAGGGCAAGGCGAAAAACTGTTTTTT
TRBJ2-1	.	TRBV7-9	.	CASSVTRVDEQFF	TGTGCCAGCAGCGTCACCAGGGTAGACGAGCAGTTCTTC
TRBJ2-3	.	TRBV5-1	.	CASSFSGYPEDTQYF	TGCGCCAGCAGCTTTAGCGGCTACCCCGAGGATACGCAGTATTTT
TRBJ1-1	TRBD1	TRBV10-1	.	CASSAGSTGIFSTEAFF	TGCGCCAGCAGTGCAGGCTCGACAGGGATCTTTTCTACTGAAGCTTTCTTT
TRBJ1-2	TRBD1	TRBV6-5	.	CASSPPGTGSYGYTF	TGTGCCAGCAGCCCCCCCGGGACAGGGTCGTATGGCTACACCTTC
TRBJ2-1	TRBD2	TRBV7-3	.	CASSPNAAGGREQFF	TGTGCCAGCAGCCCGAACGCAGCGGGGGGGCGTGAGCAGTTCTTC
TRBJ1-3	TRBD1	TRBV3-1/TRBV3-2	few	CASSPETGLGGNTIYF	TGTGCCAGCAGCCCCGAGACAGGGTTGGGCGGAAACACCATATATTTT
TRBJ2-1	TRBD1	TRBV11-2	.	CASSFGTGGWNEQFF	TGTGCCAGCAGTTTCGGGACAGGGGGTTGGAATGAGCAGTTCTTC
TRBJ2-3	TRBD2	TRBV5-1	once	CASSRSSGVRTDTQYF	TGCGCCAGCAGCCGGTCTAGCGGGGTTCGCACAGATACGCAGTATTTT
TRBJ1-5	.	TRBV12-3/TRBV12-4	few	CASSLWEDQPQHF	TGTGCCAGCAGTTTATGGGAGGATCAGCCCCAGCATTTT
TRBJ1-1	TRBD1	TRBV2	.	CASTDSTGKDTEAFF	TGTGCCAGCACCGATTCGACAGGGAAAGACACTGAAGCTTTCTTT
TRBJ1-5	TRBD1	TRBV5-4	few	CASSVDRGNQPQHF	TGTGCCAGCAGCGTGGACAGGGGAAATCAGCCCCAGCATTTT
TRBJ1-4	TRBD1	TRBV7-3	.	CASSLNGGGREKLFF	TGTGCCAGCAGCTTAAACGGAGGGGGCCGGGAAAAACTGTTTTTT
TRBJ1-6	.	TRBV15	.	CATSPRGRGIPLHF	TGTGCCACCAGCCCCCGCGGCAGGGGAATACCCCTCCACTTT
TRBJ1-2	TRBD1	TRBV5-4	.	CASSGGTGLANYGYTF	TGTGCCAGCAGCGGCGGGACAGGGTTAGCTAACTATGGCTACACCTTC
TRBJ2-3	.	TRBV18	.	CASSPNTDTQYF	TGTGCCAGCTCACCCAACACAGATACGCAGTATTTT
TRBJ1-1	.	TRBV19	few	CASSIGGGEGTEAFF	TGTGCCAGTAGTATAGGTGGAGGGGAGGGCACTGAAGCTTTCTTT
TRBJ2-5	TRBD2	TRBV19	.	CASSAHRGGGVPETQYF	TGTGCCAGTAGTGCCCACCGGGGCGGGGGGGTACCAGAGACCCAGTACTTC
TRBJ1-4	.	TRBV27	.	CASSLLGGADEKLFF	TGTGCCAGCAGTTTATTGGGGGGGGCTGATGAAAAACTGTTTTTT
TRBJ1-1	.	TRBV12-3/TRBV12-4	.	CASSLGSERGAFF	TGTGCCAGCAGTTTAGGTTCGGAGCGGGGAGCTTTCTTT
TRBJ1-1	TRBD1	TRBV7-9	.	CASSLDRGGEAFF	TGTGCCAGCAGCTTAGACAGGGGAGGAGAAGCTTTCTTT
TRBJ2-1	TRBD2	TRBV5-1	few	CASSQDHRSGTSDEQFF	TGCGCCAGCAGCCAAGATCATCGGAGCGGGACTTCGGATGAGCAGTTCTTC
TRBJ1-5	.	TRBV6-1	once	CASSETVNQPQHF	TGTGCCAGCAGTGAAACGGTTAATCAGCCCCAGCATTTT